The 16 T cell receptor beta chains reported below all come from one sample, sequenced in a study of cytomegalovirus exposure and HLA in healthy donors. PCR primers comprised 60 Vbeta and 13 Jbeta primers. Some clones are missing from TCRdb's copy, which holds only in-frame ones; the method was immunoSEQ multiplex PCR. The sample holds 130,000 or so clones; approximately 84% are singletons and the top ten take 1.9%. Material: PBMCs. The receptors were gathered from a woman between 35 and 50 years old in good health and CMV-seronegative.

As to this clone: Germline and junction disagree at one end, which may indicate a read error. In the same sample, other DNA sequences code for this CDR3. The V gene is TRBV10-3, the J gene TRBJ2-7, with D tentatively TRBD1 (6 bases). Germline V gene sequence: CDR1 ENHRY, CDR2 SYGVKD. The CDR3 contains 13 residues. CDR3 in amino acids: CAINAQGMGEQYF. CDR3 nucleotides: TGCGCCATCAACGCGCAGGGGATGGGGGAGCAGTACTTC.

The chain combines TRBV11-1 with TRBJ1-1; maybe TRBD1 (5 bases). CDR1 is SGHAT and CDR2 is FQDESV in the germline V gene (reference sequence). The length of the CDR3 is 13 residues. V gave up 3 bases and J gave up 4 bases, with 9 bases separating them. The CDR3 bases are TGTGCCAGCAGCTTGGGGCTAGTCACTGAAGCTTTCTTT. This codes for CASSLGLVTEAFF.

The chain joins TRBV27 to TRBJ1-5; 8 bases line up with TRBD1. The V gene end was trimmed by 6 bases and the J gene end by 4 bases; junction bases not matched to a gene: 2. The V gene's germline CDR1 is MNHEY and CDR2 SMNVEV (reference sequence). The CDR3 spans 13 residues. The CDR3 reads CASSRDRNQPQHF. The CDR3 coding sequence is TGTGCCAGCAGCCGGGACAGGAATCAGCCCCAGCATTTT.

This rearrangement joins TRBV6-1 to TRBJ2-1, with D tentatively TRBD1 (6 bases). Trimming stripped 4 bases from V and 10 bases from J, with 17 bases between. The length of the CDR3 is 14 residues. Germline CDR1 is MNHNS and CDR2 is SASEGT. The CDR3 region has the DNA TGTGCCAGCAGTGGCCAGGGGCCTCGGGGAGAGCAGTTCTTC. The encoded protein is CASSGQGPRGEQFF.

V and J are TRBV2 and TRBJ2-1; 11 nucleotides match TRBD2. The ends lost 7 bases at V and 9 bases at J; junction bases unmatched: 8. CDR1 SNHLY and CDR2 FYNNEI come from the germline V gene. The CDR3 is 14 amino acids. CDR3 in DNA: TGTGCCAGCATGGTCAGGCTAGCGGGAGGTGAGCAGTTCTTC. Its translation is CASMVRLAGGEQFF. The entire variable domain, with the rest obtained from reference TRBV2 and TRBJ2-1, is as follows: EPEVTQTPSHQVTQMGQEVILRCVPISNHLYFYWYRQILGQKVEFLVSFYNNEISEKSEIFDDQFSVERPDGSNFTLKIRSTKLEDSAMYFCASMVRLAGGEQFFGPGTRLTVL.

The rearrangement uses TRBV27 and TRBJ2-5; TRBD2 matches 11 bases. The DNA end favors TRBJ2-7, so the J call may be wrong. CDR3 length equals 15 residues. CDR1 is MNHEY and CDR2 is SMNVEV in the germline V gene (reference sequence). This CDR3 is CASRVAGGPTYEQYF. The CDR3 region has the DNA TGTGCCAGTAGAGTAGCGGGAGGGCCCACCTACGAGCAGTACTTC.

The chain uses TRBV5-1 and TRBJ1-4; D is unclear. The CDR3 totals 15 residues. Looked up from germline, CDR1 is SGHRS and CDR2 is YFSETQ. The germline V and J ends were trimmed by 1 base and 4 bases, with 11 bases remaining between them. The DNA of the CDR3 is TGCGCCAGCAGCTTGATGAGGGCAGATAATGAAAAACTGTTTTTT. It is translated as CASSLMRADNEKLFF.

The chain carries TRBV11-3 and TRBJ2-5, with TRBD1 matching over 8 bases. V dropped 5 bases and J dropped 7; count of bases not matched to a gene: 9. Germline V gives CDR1 SGHNT, CDR2 YENEEA. CDR3 size: 14 residues. In DNA, the CDR3 is TGTGCCAGCAGCCCGAGACAGGGGATAGCGACCCAGTACTTC. It translates to CASSPRQGIATQYF.

This clone was seen only a few times. V and J are TRBV7-9 and TRBJ2-5; D possibly corresponds to TRBD2 (6 bases). The CDR3 runs to 14 residues. V lost 1 base and J 4 bases, leaving 10 bases between the germline ends. Germline V lookup: CDR1 SEHNR, CDR2 FQNEAQ (reference sequence). The CDR3 nucleotides are TGTGCCAGCAGCTTAGGTGGAGGGGCAGAGACCCAGTACTTC. The encoded protein is CASSLGGGAETQYF.

This chain links TRBV7-2 with TRBJ2-7; TRBD1 agrees at 7 bases. From germline, CDR1 is SGHTA and CDR2 FQGNSA. With V trimmed by 2 bases and J by 3 bases, 7 bases remained unmatched. This CDR3 spans 15 amino acids. CDR3 amino acids: CASSLSATGIYEQYF. In DNA form, the CDR3 reads TGTGCCAGCAGCTTATCGGCGACAGGGATCTACGAGCAGTACTTC. The full variable domain, in which reference TRBV7-2 and TRBJ2-7 provide the parts outside the CDR3, is GAGVSQSPSNKVTEKGKDVELRCDPISGHTALYWYRQSLGQGLEFLIYFQGNSAPDKSGLPSDRFSAERTGGSVSTLTIQRTQQEDSAVYLCASSLSATGIYEQYFGPGTRLTVT.

This clone was seen more than once but under ten times. The chain joins TRBV2 to TRBJ1-2, with TRBD1 matching 12 bases. CDR1 is SNHLY, CDR2 FYNNEI, per germline. With V trimmed by 7 bases and J by 6 bases, 12 bases remained unmatched. CDR3 length equals 16 residues. CDR3 region: CASNARDRGLIHGYTF. The CDR3 DNA sequence: TGTGCCAGCAATGCGCGGGACAGGGGGCTAATACATGGCTACACCTTC.

V usage is TRBV6-5 and J usage is TRBJ2-7; 7 nucleotides match TRBD2. This CDR3 has 16 residues. Germline V CDR1 and CDR2: MNHEY, SVGAGI. V gave up 0 bases and J gave up 2 bases; unmatched junction bases: 7. CDR3 loop: CASSYSGLVGAYEQYF. DNA for the CDR3: TGTGCCAGCAGTTACTCAGGACTAGTTGGCGCCTACGAGCAGTACTTC.

A single count supports this clone. The CDR3 nucleotides are TGTGCCAGCAGCTTTCGGACAGCCCAAGAGACCCAGTACTTC. It translates to CASSFRTAQETQYF. The V call is TRBV7-2, the J call TRBJ2-5, with a weak D call TRBD1 (6 bases). The V and J ends lost 3 bases and 1 base respectively, with 9 bases between them. CDR3 size: 14 residues. Germline CDR1 reads SGHTA; CDR2 reads FQGNSA.

This rearrangement joins TRBV13 to TRBJ1-1, with 11 bases fitting TRBD1. Germline V gene data show CDR1 as PRHDT and CDR2 as FYEKMQ (reference sequence). Trimming cost V 2 bases and J 1 base; bases outside gene matches: 6. This CDR3 is 17 amino acids long. The CDR3 reads CASSLRTGGFTNTEAFF. CDR3 bases: TGTGCCAGCAGCTTAAGGACAGGGGGCTTTACGAACACTGAAGCTTTCTTT.

The chain couples TRBV5-5 to TRBJ2-7; 9 bases match TRBD2. V lost 4 bases, J lost 3 bases, and 8 bases stayed unmatched. The germline V gene has CDR1 SGHKS and CDR2 YYEKEE (reference sequence). The CDR3 has 15 residues. The CDR3 sequence: CASSQGMTSGYEQYF. The CDR3 DNA follows: TGTGCCAGCAGCCAAGGAATGACTAGCGGCTACGAGCAGTACTTC. Together with reference TRBV5-5 and TRBJ2-7, the CDR3 gives the full variable domain: DAGVTQSPTHLIKTRGQQVTLRCSPISGHKSVSWYQQVLGQGPQFIFQYYEKEERGRGNFPDRFSARQFPNYSSELNVNALLLGDSALYLCASSQGMTSGYEQYFGPGTRLTVT.

This clone was seen only a few times. This sequence joins TRBV7-9 and TRBJ1-4; D may be TRBD1 (6 bases). This CDR3 comprises 14 residues. The V gene's germline CDR1 is SEHNR and CDR2 FQNEAQ (reference sequence). V gave up 1 base and J gave up 8 bases, with 11 bases separating them. The CDR3 nucleotides are TGTGCCAGCAGCTTAGGCCGAGACAGGGAAAAACTGTTTTTT. This codes for CASSLGRDREKLFF.